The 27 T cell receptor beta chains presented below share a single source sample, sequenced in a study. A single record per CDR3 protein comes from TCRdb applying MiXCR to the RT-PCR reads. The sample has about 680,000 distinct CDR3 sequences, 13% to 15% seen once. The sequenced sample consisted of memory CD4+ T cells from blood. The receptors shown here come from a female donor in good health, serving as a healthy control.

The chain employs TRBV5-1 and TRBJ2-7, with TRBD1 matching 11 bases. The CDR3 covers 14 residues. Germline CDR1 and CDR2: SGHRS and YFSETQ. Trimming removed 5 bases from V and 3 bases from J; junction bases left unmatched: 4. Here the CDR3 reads CASRWGTGGYEQYF. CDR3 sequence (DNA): TGCGCCAGCAGATGGGGGACAGGGGGCTACGAGCAGTACTTC.

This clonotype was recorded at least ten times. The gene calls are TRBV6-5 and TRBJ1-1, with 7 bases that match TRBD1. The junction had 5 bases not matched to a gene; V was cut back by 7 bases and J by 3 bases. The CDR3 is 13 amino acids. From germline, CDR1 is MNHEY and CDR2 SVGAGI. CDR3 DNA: TGTGCCAGCACCCTACAGGGGCACACTGAAGCTTTCTTT. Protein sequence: CASTLQGHTEAFF.

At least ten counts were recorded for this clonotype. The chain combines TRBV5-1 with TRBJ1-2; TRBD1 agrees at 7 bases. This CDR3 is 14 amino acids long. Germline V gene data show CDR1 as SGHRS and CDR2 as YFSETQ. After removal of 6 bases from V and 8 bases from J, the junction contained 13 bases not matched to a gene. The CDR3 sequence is CASKVRGGEGGYTF. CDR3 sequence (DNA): TGCGCCAGCAAGGTCCGAGGGGGCGAGGGAGGCTACACCTTC.

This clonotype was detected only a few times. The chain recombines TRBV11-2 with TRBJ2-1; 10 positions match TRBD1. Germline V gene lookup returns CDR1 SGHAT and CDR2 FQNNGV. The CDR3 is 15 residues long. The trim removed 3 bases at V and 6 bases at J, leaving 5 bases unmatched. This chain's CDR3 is CASSFGQGGSNEQFF. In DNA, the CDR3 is TGTGCCAGCAGCTTCGGACAGGGGGGATCCAATGAGCAGTTCTTC.

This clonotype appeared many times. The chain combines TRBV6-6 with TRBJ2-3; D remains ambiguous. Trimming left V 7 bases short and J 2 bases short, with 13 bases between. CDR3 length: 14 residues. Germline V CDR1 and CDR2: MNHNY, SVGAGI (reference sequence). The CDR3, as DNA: TGTGCCAGCAAGGGCGGCCCCAACACAGATACGCAGTATTTT. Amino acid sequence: CASKGGPNTDTQYF.

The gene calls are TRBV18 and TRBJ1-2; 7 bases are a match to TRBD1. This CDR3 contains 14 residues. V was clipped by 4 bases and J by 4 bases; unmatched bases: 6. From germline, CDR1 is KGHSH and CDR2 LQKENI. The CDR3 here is CASSRPTGAYGYTF. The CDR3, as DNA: TGTGCCAGCTCACGACCCACAGGGGCCTATGGCTACACCTTC.

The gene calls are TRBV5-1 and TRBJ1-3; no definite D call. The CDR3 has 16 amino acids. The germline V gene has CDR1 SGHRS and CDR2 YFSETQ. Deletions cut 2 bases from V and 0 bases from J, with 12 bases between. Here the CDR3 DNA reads TGCGCCAGCAGCTTCCAAATGACGGGCTCTGGAAACACCATATATTTT. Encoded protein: CASSFQMTGSGNTIYF. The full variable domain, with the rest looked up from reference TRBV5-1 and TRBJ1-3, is KAGVTQTPRYLIKTRGQQVTLSCSPISGHRSVSWYQQTPGQGLQFLFEYFSETQRNKGNFPGRFSGRQFSNSRSEMNVSTLELGDSALYLCASSFQMTGSGNTIYFGEGSWLTVV.

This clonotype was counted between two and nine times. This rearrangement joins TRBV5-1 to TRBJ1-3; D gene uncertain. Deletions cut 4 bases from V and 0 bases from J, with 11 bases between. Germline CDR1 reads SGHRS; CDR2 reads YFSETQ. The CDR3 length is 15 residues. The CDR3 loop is CASSLEGPSGNTIYF. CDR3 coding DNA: TGCGCCAGCAGCCTGGAGGGTCCCTCTGGAAACACCATATATTTT.

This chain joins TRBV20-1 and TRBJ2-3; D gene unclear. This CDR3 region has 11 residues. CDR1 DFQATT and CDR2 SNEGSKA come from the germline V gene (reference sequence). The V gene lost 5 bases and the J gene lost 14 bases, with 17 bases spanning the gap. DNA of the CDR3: TGCAGTGCTTCACATCCAAGGGCCCTGTATTTT. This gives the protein CSASHPRALYF.

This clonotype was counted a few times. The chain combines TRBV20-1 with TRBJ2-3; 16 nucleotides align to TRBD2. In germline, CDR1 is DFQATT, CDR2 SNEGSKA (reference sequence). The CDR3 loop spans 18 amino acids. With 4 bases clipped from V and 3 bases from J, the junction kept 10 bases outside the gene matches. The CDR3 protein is CSATGLAGGPGITDTQYF. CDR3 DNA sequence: TGCAGTGCTACGGGACTAGCGGGAGGGCCGGGGATAACAGATACGCAGTATTTT.

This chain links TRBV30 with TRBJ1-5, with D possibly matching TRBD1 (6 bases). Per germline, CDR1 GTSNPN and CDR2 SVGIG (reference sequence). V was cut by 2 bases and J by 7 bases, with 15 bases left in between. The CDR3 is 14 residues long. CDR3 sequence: CAWSLGAGAQPQHF. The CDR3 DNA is TGTGCCTGGAGTCTCGGGGCAGGGGCCCAGCCCCAGCATTTT.

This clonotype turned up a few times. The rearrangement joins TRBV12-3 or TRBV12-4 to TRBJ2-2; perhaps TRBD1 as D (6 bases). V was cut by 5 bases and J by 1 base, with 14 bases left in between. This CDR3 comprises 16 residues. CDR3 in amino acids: CASSPFGRGNTGELFF. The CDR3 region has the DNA TGTGCCAGCAGTCCCTTCGGCAGGGGGAACACCGGGGAGCTGTTTTTT.

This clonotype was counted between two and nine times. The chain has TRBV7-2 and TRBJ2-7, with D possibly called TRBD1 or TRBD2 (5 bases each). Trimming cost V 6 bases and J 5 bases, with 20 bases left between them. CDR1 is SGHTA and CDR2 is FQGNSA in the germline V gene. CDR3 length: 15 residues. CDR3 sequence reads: CASSYSGTNMDEQYF. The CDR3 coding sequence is TGTGCCAGCAGTTATTCCGGGACCAACATGGACGAGCAGTACTTC.

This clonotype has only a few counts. The CDR3 region is CASRAQSLTNTEAFF. The DNA for the CDR3 is TGTGCCAGCAGGGCACAGTCTCTCACGAACACTGAAGCTTTCTTT. This chain connects TRBV6-5 to TRBJ1-1, with no clear D. V gave up 6 bases and J gave up 1 base, with 15 bases separating them. Germline V gives CDR1 MNHEY, CDR2 SVGAGI. The CDR3 sequence is 15 residues long.

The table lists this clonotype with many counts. The CDR3 is CASSSSGTEAFF. CDR3 DNA sequence: TGTGCCAGCAGTTCCTCGGGAACTGAAGCTTTCTTT. The chain recombines TRBV6-5 with TRBJ1-1; D remains unclear. Germline V CDR1 and CDR2: MNHEY, SVGAGI. The CDR3 is 12 amino acids. With 4 bases removed from V and 5 bases from J, the gap between germline ends came to 8 bases.

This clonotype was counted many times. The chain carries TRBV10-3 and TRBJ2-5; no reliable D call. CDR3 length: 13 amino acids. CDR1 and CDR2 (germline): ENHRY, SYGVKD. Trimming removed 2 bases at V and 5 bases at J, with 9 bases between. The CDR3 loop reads CAISEAAAETQYF. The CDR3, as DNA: TGTGCCATCAGTGAGGCGGCTGCGGAGACCCAGTACTTC.

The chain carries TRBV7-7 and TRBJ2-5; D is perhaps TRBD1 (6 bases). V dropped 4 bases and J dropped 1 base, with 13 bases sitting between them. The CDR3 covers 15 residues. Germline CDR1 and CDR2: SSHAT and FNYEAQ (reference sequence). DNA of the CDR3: TGTGCCAGCAGCTCCAGCCAAGGGGGCCAAGAGACCCAGTACTTC. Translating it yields CASSSSQGGQETQYF.

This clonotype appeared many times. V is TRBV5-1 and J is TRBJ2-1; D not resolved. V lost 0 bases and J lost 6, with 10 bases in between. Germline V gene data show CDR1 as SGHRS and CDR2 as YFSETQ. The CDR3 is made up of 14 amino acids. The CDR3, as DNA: TGCGCCAGCAGCTTGGTGGACCCTCGCAATGAGCAGTTCTTC. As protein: CASSLVDPRNEQFF.

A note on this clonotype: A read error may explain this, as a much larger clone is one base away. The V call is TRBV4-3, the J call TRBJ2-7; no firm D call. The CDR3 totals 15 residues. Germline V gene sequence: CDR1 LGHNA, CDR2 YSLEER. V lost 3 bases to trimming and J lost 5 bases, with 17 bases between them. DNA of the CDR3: TGCGCCAGCAGCCACGTCGGCGAGAGGACCGACGAGCAGTACTTC. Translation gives CASSHVGERTDEQYF.

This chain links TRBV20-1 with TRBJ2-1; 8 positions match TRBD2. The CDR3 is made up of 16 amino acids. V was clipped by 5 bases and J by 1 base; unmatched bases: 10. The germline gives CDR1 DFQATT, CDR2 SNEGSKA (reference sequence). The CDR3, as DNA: TGCAGTGCTTTAACTTTAGCGGGACCTTCCTACAATGAGCAGTTCTTC. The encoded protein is CSALTLAGPSYNEQFF.

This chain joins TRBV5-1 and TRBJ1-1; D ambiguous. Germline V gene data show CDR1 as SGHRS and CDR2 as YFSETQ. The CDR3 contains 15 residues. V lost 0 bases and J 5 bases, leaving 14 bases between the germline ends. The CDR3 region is CASSLEVGKFTEAFF. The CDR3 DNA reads TGCGCCAGCAGCTTGGAGGTAGGGAAGTTTACTGAAGCTTTCTTT.

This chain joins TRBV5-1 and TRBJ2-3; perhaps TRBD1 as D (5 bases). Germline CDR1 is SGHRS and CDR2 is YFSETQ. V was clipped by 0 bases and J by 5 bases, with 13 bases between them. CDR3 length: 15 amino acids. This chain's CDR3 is CASSLADSAGDTQYF. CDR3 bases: TGCGCCAGCAGCTTGGCAGACAGTGCCGGAGATACGCAGTATTTT.

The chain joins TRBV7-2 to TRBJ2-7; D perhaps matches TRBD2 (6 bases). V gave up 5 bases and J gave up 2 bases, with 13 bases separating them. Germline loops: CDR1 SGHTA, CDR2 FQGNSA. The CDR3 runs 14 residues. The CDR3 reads CASSPVSGTYEQYF. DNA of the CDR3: TGTGCCAGCAGCCCGGTTAGCGGAACCTACGAGCAGTACTTC.

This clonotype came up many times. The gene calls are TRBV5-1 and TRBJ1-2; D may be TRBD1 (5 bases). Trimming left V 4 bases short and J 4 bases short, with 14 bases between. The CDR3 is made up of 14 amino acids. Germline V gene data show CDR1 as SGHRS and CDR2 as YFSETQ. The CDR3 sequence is CASSTADSSYGYTF. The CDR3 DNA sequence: TGCGCCAGCAGCACTGCTGACAGCTCCTATGGCTACACCTTC. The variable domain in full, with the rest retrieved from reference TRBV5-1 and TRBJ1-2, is KAGVTQTPRYLIKTRGQQVTLSCSPISGHRSVSWYQQTPGQGLQFLFEYFSETQRNKGNFPGRFSGRQFSNSRSEMNVSTLELGDSALYLCASSTADSSYGYTFGSGTRLTVV.

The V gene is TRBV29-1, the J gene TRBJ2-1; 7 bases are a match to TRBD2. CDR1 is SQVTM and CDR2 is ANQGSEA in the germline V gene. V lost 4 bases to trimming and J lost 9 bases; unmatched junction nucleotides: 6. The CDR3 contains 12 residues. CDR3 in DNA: TGCAGCGTTGGCGGGGGAGACGGTGAGCAGTTCTTC. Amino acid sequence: CSVGGGDGEQFF.

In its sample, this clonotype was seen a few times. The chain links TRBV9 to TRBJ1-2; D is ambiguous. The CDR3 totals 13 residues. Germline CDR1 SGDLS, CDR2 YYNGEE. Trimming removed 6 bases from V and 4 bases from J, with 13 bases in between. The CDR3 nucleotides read TGTGCCAGCACACATCCGGGAGGCTATGGCTACACCTTC. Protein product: CASTHPGGYGYTF.

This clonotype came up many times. CDR3 protein: CASSRTGQGADEQYF. The CDR3 DNA reads TGTGCCAGCAGCAGAACGGGACAGGGGGCGGACGAGCAGTACTTC. The rearrangement uses TRBV7-3 and TRBJ2-7; 12 bases are a match to TRBD1. From germline, CDR1 is SGHTA and CDR2 FQGTGA. After removal of 5 bases from V and 5 bases from J, the junction contained 7 bases not matched to a gene. The CDR3 runs to 15 residues.